This TCR beta chain was captured in a study of patients and donors after allogeneic stem cell transplantation. This CDR3 comprises 12 residues. Germline loops: CDR1 MNHNS, CDR2 SASEGT. V was shortened by 8 bases and J by 14 bases, with 16 bases between the two germline ends. TCRdb re-derived calls from the RT-PCR reads in MiXCR, one entry per CDR3 protein. Among 200,000 to 250,000 distinct CDR3 sequences listed, roughly two fifths were seen once. This sequence joins TRBV6-1 and TRBJ1-6, with no clear D. The receptor was isolated from a human donor who was either an allogeneic HSCT recipient or a stem cell or donor lymphocyte infusion donor (not recorded which). It is not recorded whose cells these are; they may come from a transplant donor. The sequencing sample was made of blood, either unsorted or a sorted T cell fraction (not recorded which). The CDR3 bases are TGTGCCAGCTCCGAGTTAAGGTGGGCCCTCCACTTT. Amino acids: CASSELRWALHF.